This T cell receptor beta chain was retrieved from a study of blood T cells in healthy people across ages. Primers used in a second PCR of roughly 6 to 12 cycles were a sample-barcoded 5' primer and a J-beta primer mix. TCRdb used MiXCR to reprocess the 5' RACE reads, holding one entry per CDR3 protein. The sample lists about 1.5 million distinct CDR3 sequences, around 40% occurring once. The people who gave samples were healthy Caucasians from Russia, aged roughly 6 to 95. CDR1 and CDR2 from the germline V gene are DFQATT and SNEGSKA (reference sequence). J lost 6 bases, V lost 5 bases, and 21 bases had no gene match. This CDR3 is built from 18 residues.

The chain carries TRBV20-1 and TRBJ2-1, with TRBD2 identical over 8 bases. The sequence came from a woman between 18 and 30 years old in good health. The specimen was blood. The CDR3 here is CSARPISPGLVWSNEQFF. CDR3 DNA sequence: TGCAGTGCTCGGCCAATATCTCCGGGACTAGTTTGGAGCAATGAGCAGTTCTTC.